This T cell receptor (beta chain) derives from a study of response to subunit inactivated influenza vaccine listed by TCRdb under 2018. Regarding the complete study: To follow how T cells responded to a trivalent subunit inactivated influenza vaccine, the researchers relied on deep quantitative profiling of the T cell receptor repertoire. What the study reported, not specific to this receptor: According to the authors, only a limited number of new T cells may be recruited by each seasonal influenza vaccination.

Of note for this clonotype: Its specific antigen is unknown. Base qualities were left out, and no much larger clone turns up one base away.

The germline V gene (reference sequence) specifies DFQATT as CDR1 and SNEGSKA as CDR2. The germline ends are 12 bases apart after V is trimmed by 4 bases and J by 6 bases. Counted from cysteine to phenylalanine, this CDR3 has 12 amino acids. The retained sequence is limited to the CDR3, 36 bases, with the frame set at the first base. To prepare the library, RT-PCR was applied. Sequenced on an Illumina HiSeq 2500. TCRdb handled the public reads itself, with Q25 trimming in fastp and clone calling in MiXCR, and kept productive beta chains. Each CDR3 protein gets just one entry, which takes the most common genes and DNA from the rows behind it. For this sample there are just under 550,000 distinct CDR3 sequences; around 25% appear just once. 2.5% to 3.5% of the sample rests with the top ten. This sample also appeared in a second study, on T cells expressing NK-cell markers. That second report states: TCR beta cDNA libraries were prepared using 5'RACE template switching, which introduced a universal primer site and unique molecular identifiers. TCR beta-chain repertoires were profiled in sorted CD3+CD56+NKG2C+, CD3+CD56+NKG2C- and CD3+CD56-NKG2C+ T-cell subsets from fewer than 10 donors. Among the eight sequenced donors, only one was HCMV-seronegative, while the other seven were HCMV-seropositive. In several experiments an anti-gammadeltaTCR antibody was added to restrict sorting to alphabetaTCR-expressing T cells. For roughly six donors, the dominant CD3+CD56+NKG2C+ clonotypes were among the top 10 CD8+ clonotypes and accounted for about 1.0-8% of CD8+ T cells. Those dominant clonotypes were again the most abundant among CD3+CD56-NKG2C+ cells in several donors, at about 25-60.1%. It remained unclear whether the expanded NKG2C-expressing T cell clones were specific for HCMV antigens. Randomly selected healthy volunteers, three men and five women, were used as the eight sequenced donors. A commercial ELISA kit detecting HCMV-specific IgG in serum was used to determine HCMV serostatus. Peripheral blood mononuclear cells were isolated from blood by Ficoll density gradient centrifugation. Magnetic immunoseparation with Miltenyi isolation kits was used to isolate CD4+ and CD8+ T cells from PBMC. cDNA synthesis was primed from the TCR beta constant segment and was followed by two successive PCR amplification steps. Illumina HiSeq 2000/2500, MiSeq or NextSeq was used to sequence libraries as 2 x 150 bp reads. MIGEC handled demultiplexing of the reads and grouping by UMI, while MiTCR was used to assemble and quantify clonotypes. To remove erroneous sequences, TCR cDNA sequences were retained only when supported by two or more reads. The tcR package was used for downstream repertoire analysis, and clonotypes were matched across fractions by CDR3 nucleotide sequence plus V segment. VDJmatch was used to annotate antigen specificity against VDJdb, with one amino acid substitution in CDR3 allowed.

The chain uses TRBV20-1 and TRBJ1-1, with no confidently assigned D gene. The sequences come from CD4+ T cells sorted from PBMCs, collected 11 to 12 days after vaccination. This clonotype was sampled from a man aged 45-60 years who received an inactivated influenza vaccine. Donor details come from another sample of the same person, matched by shared clones. The CDR3 reads as follows: CSATQTRAEAFF. The nucleotide sequence reads as follows: TGCAGTGCTACCCAGACGAGGGCTGAAGCTTTCTTT.